The clone carrying this TCR beta chain was picked up a small number of times. Its specificity is unknown. This CDR3 contains 16 residues. V dropped 2 bases and J dropped 5; count of bases not matched to a gene: 6. The germline V gene encodes CDR1 MNHEY and CDR2 SVGAGI. These data belong to a study of T cells after yellow fever vaccination. General study findings and limits: Weaker overall, the secondary response nonetheless peaked faster (day 5 versus 15). Once the booster was given, most primary-vaccination clones reappeared, at roughly 96% for CD4 and roughly 91% for CD8. Contamination of FACS-sorted repertoires by abundant clonotypes from the bulk population could occur.

By 5'RACE template switching, TCR cDNA was produced, with a universal primer site and UMIs added in the process. TCRdb re-analysed the 5' RACE reads in MiXCR, keeping a single row per CDR3 protein. In the table there are 450,000 to 650,000 distinct CDR3 sequences, 21% of which are singletons. The source material was PBMCs, sampled approximately 20 days after the first yellow fever vaccination. The V and J genes are TRBV6-5 and TRBJ2-3; 11 bases map to TRBD2. The source of this sequence is a man aged 18 to 29 who received the YFV17D yellow fever vaccine. The CDR3 DNA sequence: TGTGCCAGCAGTTACGGGTTAGCGGGGGGGGTAGATACGCAGTATTTT. Translating gives CASSYGLAGGVDTQYF.